Here is one T cell receptor beta chain with its context. This clonotype was picked up many times. Its antigen is not yet known. No base qualities exist here, and no much larger clone lies one base off it. The sample originates from a study of identical twins (dated by TCRdb to 2016 to 2017). Concerning the study at large: TCR alpha and beta repertoires from monozygotic twins, unrelated adults of various ages and cord blood were deep-sequenced to test whether fetal clonotypes persist. Replicate twin experiments were performed at different times using different library preparation protocols to rule out contamination. General conclusions and limits of the study: Compared with coincidental sharing between unrelated individuals, out-of-frame TCR alpha sequences shared between twins had an excess of sequences with low generation probability. Conclusions relied on cross-sectional statistical analysis, since the same donors could not be followed over many years. In monozygotic twins, recombination models systematically underestimated out-of-frame TCR alpha sharing, but the models matched the sharing seen between unrelated individuals. Fewer insertions were carried by abundant cord blood beta clonotypes, a similar but weaker trend appeared in young adult naive repertoires, and no such trend appeared in memory repertoires. Zero-insertion analyses could be partly confounded by invariant T cells such as MAIT and iNKT, though diverse VJ usage argued against such confounding for most clonotypes. The excess sharing between twins in beta out-of-frame sequences was weaker because fewer shared sequences reduced the signal-to-noise ratio.

The germline V gene sets CDR1 to SQVTM and CDR2 to ANQGSEA. The CDR3 runs 14 amino acids, cysteine and phenylalanine included. Only CDR3 DNA is held: 42 bases, read in frame from base 1. V is pared back by 3 bases and J by 2 bases, with 11 bases lying between the germline termini. Library generation was performed with 5' RACE. Sequencing instrument: Illumina HiSeq 2000. A universal primer binding site was added through template switching, and the final cDNA carried a unique molecular identifier so that TCR cDNA molecules could be counted accurately. First-strand cDNA for TCR alpha and beta chains was synthesized from specific primers in the conserved constant-segment region. Each cDNA library was double barcoded, with a SMART-Mk sample barcode plus Illumina barcodes, to control for contamination. TruSeq adapter sequences along with Illumina sample barcodes were introduced in two successive PCR steps. The Illumina HiSeq platform was used with custom primers to sequence TCR alpha and beta cDNA libraries. On the study's bioinformatics: Unique molecular identifiers were extracted from raw reads with MiGEC, and CDR3 positions were determined with MiXCR. For each individual, recombination models were inferred using an EM algorithm with the repgenHMM and IGoR tools. Shared clonotypes were analyzed with the tcR package in R, and sharing was normalized by the product of cloneset sizes. To study raw recombination free of thymic and clonal selection effects, out-of-frame nonproductive sequences were analyzed. TCRdb ran its own pipeline on the public reads, namely fastp trimming at Q25 and MiXCR clone calling, and kept in-frame beta chains. For every CDR3 protein sequence, its rows merge into one entry that carries the most common genes and DNA. The V and J calls here are based on TCRdb, not the publication. In all, the sample holds about 520,000 distinct CDR3 sequences, and 20% to 25% of those were seen once. Of the sample, 0.75% to 0.95% is held by the ten largest clones.

Only healthy Caucasian donors were included. The twin cohort consisted of three pairs of female monozygotic twins, all aged about 18 to 29 years. CD4+ and CD8+ T cell populations were isolated with positive isolation kits from Invitrogen. Another study also made use of these data, one on T cells expressing NK-cell markers. Drawing on the second study: In sorted CD3+CD56+NKG2C+, CD3+CD56+NKG2C- and CD3+CD56-NKG2C+ T-cell subsets from about eight donors, TCR beta-chain repertoires were profiled. Among the eight sequenced donors, only one was HCMV-seronegative, while the other seven were HCMV-seropositive. In several experiments an anti-gammadeltaTCR antibody was added to restrict sorting to alphabetaTCR-expressing T cells. In six donors, the dominant CD3+CD56+NKG2C+ clonotypes ranked among the top 10 CD8+ clonotypes, making up roughly 1.0-8% of CD8+ T cells. Those dominant clonotypes were again the most abundant among CD3+CD56-NKG2C+ cells in a handful of donors, at about 28.3-65%. Whether the expanded NKG2C-expressing T cell clones were specific for HCMV antigens was left unclear. The eight sequenced donors were randomly selected healthy volunteers, three men and five women. To determine HCMV serostatus, a commercial ELISA kit was used to detect HCMV-specific IgG in serum. MIGEC was used to demultiplex reads and group reads by UMI, and MiTCR was used to assemble and quantify clonotypes. Only TCR cDNA sequences supported by at least two reads were kept to exclude erroneous sequences. The tcR package was used for downstream repertoire analysis, with clonotypes matched between fractions based on CDR3 nucleotide sequence plus V segment. VDJmatch was used to annotate antigen specificity against VDJdb, with one amino acid substitution in CDR3 allowed.

The sequence links TRBV29-1 to TRBJ1-3, and the D gene may be TRBD1, 5 bases matching. This clonotype was obtained from a woman between 18 and 30 years old in good health. What was sequenced was CD4+ T cells sorted from blood. The DNA sequence is given as TGCAGCGTTGAGGGGACCGAAACTGGAAACACCATATATTTT. Translated, this is CSVEGTETGNTIYF.